These 20 T cell receptor beta chains were all obtained from the same sample, sequenced in a study of human T cells and chemical hapten exposure. Noted time point: pre-sensitization, week 0. Treatment meaning: therapeutic diphenylcyclopropenone sensitization with weekly scalp DPC. TCRdb independently ran MiXCR on the RACE reads; one entry per CDR3 protein. The table shows about 39,000 distinct CDR3 sequences, with around 12% occurring only once. The source was whole blood, collected in connection with sensitization to the hapten diphenylcyclopropenone (DPC). These receptors were obtained from a woman younger than 45 with alopecia areata. Some clones in this sample may be carry-over from other donors' samples.

The V gene is TRBV7-9, the J gene TRBJ2-5; 7 bases are shared with TRBD2. The CDR3 consists of 16 residues. In germline, CDR1 is SEHNR, CDR2 FQNEAQ (reference sequence). The V segment lost 5 bases and the J segment 0 bases; nucleotides outside the gene matches: 9. CDR3 DNA sequence: TGTGCCAGCAGCCCAAATCTAGCGGAGGACCAAGAGACCCAGTACTTC. It translates to CASSPNLAEDQETQYF.

This clonotype was recorded many times. The genes are TRBV6-2 or TRBV6-3 and TRBJ1-5, with a weak D call TRBD1 (5 bases). Trimming pared 7 bases from V and 1 base from J, leaving 8 bases between. CDR1 is MNHEY, CDR2 SVGEGT, per germline. This CDR3 spans 13 amino acids. The CDR3 loop reads CASTDRSNQPQHF. CDR3 coding DNA: TGTGCCAGCACCGACAGAAGCAATCAGCCCCAGCATTTT.

A few counts support this clonotype. This rearrangement joins TRBV29-1 to TRBJ2-7, with TRBD1 as a possible D gene (6 bases). V was shortened by 4 bases and J by 0 bases, with 19 bases between the two germline ends. Germline assignment: CDR1 SQVTM and CDR2 ANQGSEA. The CDR3 covers 16 residues. CDR3 nucleotide sequence: TGCAGCGTTGGTGGTAAGGGCGACAGGCCCTCCTACGAGCAGTACTTC. Translating it yields CSVGGKGDRPSYEQYF.

The J gene is TRBJ2-5, the V gene TRBV28, with 8 positions matching TRBD1. The CDR3 loop spans 14 amino acids. The germline CDR1 and CDR2 sequences are MDHEN and SYDVKM. Trimming took 6 bases from V and 6 from J; bases not matched to a gene: 9. The CDR3 DNA reads as TGTGCCAGCAGAGCAGGGGGCGAGGAACAGACCCAGTACTTC. It translates to CASRAGGEEQTQYF.

This clonotype was detected ten times or more. The rearrangement links TRBV3-1 to TRBJ2-7; perhaps D is TRBD1 or TRBD2 (5 bases each). Trimming took off 4 bases at V and 0 bases at J, with 10 bases between the two ends. The germline V gene has CDR1 LGHDT and CDR2 YNNKEL (reference sequence). The CDR3 is 14 amino acids. CDR3 in DNA: TGTGCCAGCAGCCGGGACCTTAGCTCCTACGAGCAGTACTTC. Translated, it gives CASSRDLSSYEQYF.

This clonotype was observed a few times. This rearrangement joins TRBV7-9 to TRBJ1-1; D uncertain. Between the trimmed V and J ends, which lost 3 bases and 1 base, there was a span of 9 bases. The CDR3 extends over 14 amino acids. CDR1 and CDR2 (germline): SEHNR, FQNEAQ (reference sequence). This CDR3 is CASSFVGENTEAFF. The CDR3 DNA follows: TGTGCCAGCAGCTTTGTAGGCGAGAACACTGAAGCTTTCTTT.

This clonotype was seen at least ten times. Here the CDR3 DNA reads TGCAGTGCTGGGACCCACACAGATACGCAGTATTTT. It encodes CSAGTHTDTQYF. The J gene is TRBJ2-3, the V gene TRBV20-1; D may match TRBD1 or TRBD2 (5 bases each). Germline V lookup: CDR1 DFQATT, CDR2 SNEGSKA (reference sequence). V lost 5 bases to trimming and J lost 2 bases, with 8 bases between them. This CDR3 is built from 12 residues.

CDR3 nucleotide sequence: TGTGCCAGCAGCCCAGACAGCAGAAGGGATAATCAGCCCCAGCATTTT. Encoded protein: CASSPDSRRDNQPQHF. The chain links TRBV11-2 to TRBJ1-5, with a possible D match to TRBD1 (5 bases). CDR3 length: 16 residues. Germline CDR1 is SGHAT and CDR2 is FQNNGV. V lost 5 bases and J 4 bases, leaving 18 bases between the germline ends.

V gene TRBV7-6 combines with J gene TRBJ1-3; D is unresolved. V was shortened by 5 bases and J by 0 bases, with 11 bases between the two germline ends. This CDR3 is 15 amino acids long. The germline V gene encodes CDR1 SGHVS and CDR2 FNYEAQ. The CDR3 protein is CASSPTRISGNTIYF. The CDR3, as DNA: TGTGCCAGCAGCCCAACACGTATCTCTGGAAACACCATATATTTT.

This clonotype showed up just a few times. DNA for the CDR3: TGTGCCAGCACGGAGAGTTTAGGGACCCGGCAAGAGACCCAGTACTTC. Amino acid sequence: CASTESLGTRQETQYF. This chain joins TRBV6-7 and TRBJ2-5; either TRBD1 or TRBD2 may fit D (5 bases each). TRBV6-7 is marked as an open reading frame, function uncertain. V shed 7 bases and J shed 2 bases, with 20 bases lying between them. The CDR3 has 16 residues.

This clonotype showed up just a few times. The V and J genes are TRBV28 and TRBJ2-7; D not certain. Germline CDR1 reads MDHEN; CDR2 reads SYDVKM. The V gene lost 8 bases and the J gene lost 4 bases, with 9 bases spanning the gap. The CDR3 length is 11 residues. CDR3 DNA: TGTGCCAGCCTCGGCCTGTACGAGCAGTACTTC. Translation gives CASLGLYEQYF.

This clonotype was observed at least ten times. The J gene is TRBJ1-1, the V gene TRBV7-2, with D perhaps TRBD1 (6 bases). Germline-derived CDR1 and CDR2 are SGHTA and FQGNSA. CDR3 length: 13 residues. The ends were cut back, 2 bases at V and 6 bases at J, with 10 bases in the middle. The CDR3 protein is CASSLQGRSEAFF. As DNA, the CDR3 is TGTGCCAGCAGCTTACAGGGGAGGTCTGAAGCTTTCTTT. Looking up the rest from reference TRBV7-2 and TRBJ1-1 gives the full variable domain: GAGVSQSPSNKVTEKGKDVELRCDPISGHTALYWYRQSLGQGLEFLIYFQGNSAPDKSGLPSDRFSAERTGGSVSTLTIQRTQQEDSAVYLCASSLQGRSEAFFGQGTRLTVV.

The chain uses TRBV11-1 and TRBJ1-1; possibly TRBD1 for D (6 bases). Germline CDR1 and CDR2: SGHAT and FQDESV (reference sequence). The CDR3 is 13 residues long. V was trimmed by 7 bases and J by 4 bases, leaving 13 bases between them. The CDR3 protein is CASTMGGGTEAFF. As DNA, the CDR3 is TGTGCCAGCACTATGGGAGGGGGCACTGAAGCTTTCTTT.

This rearrangement joins TRBV28 to TRBJ1-1, with D tentatively TRBD1 (6 bases). Trimming took 5 bases from V and 5 from J, leaving 12 bases between them. CDR1 MDHEN and CDR2 SYDVKM come from the germline V gene. The CDR3 covers 13 residues. The CDR3 here is CASSTGFGTEAFF. The CDR3 DNA sequence: TGTGCCAGCAGTACAGGGTTTGGAACTGAAGCTTTCTTT.

V and J are TRBV4-3 and TRBJ1-1, with D maybe TRBD1 (6 bases). Trimming removed 0 bases at V and 5 bases at J, with 10 bases between. The length of the CDR3 is 14 residues. Per the germline V gene, CDR1 is LGHNA and CDR2 is YSLEER. The chain's CDR3 is CASSQEGGHTEAFF. CDR3 nucleotides: TGCGCCAGCAGCCAAGAAGGGGGGCATACTGAAGCTTTCTTT.

The chain employs TRBV28 and TRBJ2-7; D possibly corresponds to TRBD2 (6 bases). Trimming removed 7 bases from V and 6 bases from J, with 19 bases in between. This CDR3 is built from 14 residues. CDR1 MDHEN and CDR2 SYDVKM come from the germline V gene. CDR3 region: CASIEYAGRREQYF. The CDR3 DNA sequence: TGTGCCAGCATTGAATATGCGGGACGGCGCGAGCAGTACTTC. Variable domain in full (rest from reference TRBV28 and TRBJ2-7): DVKVTQSSRYLVKRTGEKVFLECVQDMDHENMFWYRQDPGLGLRLIYFSYDVKMKEKGDIPEGYSVSREKKERFSLILESASTNQTSMYLCASIEYAGRREQYFGPGTRLTVT.

The chain employs TRBV19 and TRBJ2-7; TRBD1 agrees at 8 bases. V was clipped by 3 bases and J by 2 bases; unmatched bases: 6. Germline CDR1 and CDR2: LNHDA and SQIVND (reference sequence). This CDR3 comprises 15 residues. The CDR3, as DNA: TGTGCCAGTAGTATCGGGACAGGCCCGACCTACGAGCAGTACTTC. Amino acids: CASSIGTGPTYEQYF. Using reference TRBV19 and TRBJ2-7 for the parts outside the CDR3, the full variable domain is DGGITQSPKYLFRKEGQNVTLSCEQNLNHDAMYWYRQDPGQGLRLIYYSQIVNDFQKGDIAEGYSVSREKKESFPLTVTSAQKNPTAFYLCASSIGTGPTYEQYFGPGTRLTVT.

This chain uses TRBV7-9 with TRBJ1-5, with TRBD1 matching 7 bases. The CDR3 has 14 residues. V trimming: 2 bases; J trimming: 6 bases; junction bases outside the gene matches: 4. CDR1 and CDR2 from the germline V gene are SEHNR and FQNEAQ (reference sequence). CDR3 sequence (DNA): TGTGCCAGCAGCTTACAGGGGGGCAGTCAGCCCCAGCATTTT. This sequence encodes CASSLQGGSQPQHF.

As for this clonotype: Possible read error: a much larger clone is one base away. The chain recombines TRBV19 with TRBJ2-5; the D is unclear. CDR1 LNHDA and CDR2 SQIVND come from the germline V gene (reference sequence). The CDR3 contains 14 residues. The CDR3 DNA reads as TGTGTCAGTAGCCCCGACGGTTACTGGGAGACCCAGTACTTC. This encodes CVSSPDGYWETQYF.

The J gene is TRBJ2-3, the V gene TRBV12-3 or TRBV12-4, with 14 nucleotides matching TRBD2. With 7 bases clipped from V and 1 base from J, the junction kept 16 bases outside the gene matches. This CDR3 has 20 amino acids. The CDR3 nucleotides read TGTGCCAGCACTGCACTTCCGGGACTAGCGGGAGTAGTGGGCACAGATACGCAGTATTTT. Amino acids: CASTALPGLAGVVGTDTQYF.